The clone carrying this T cell receptor beta chain was seen a handful of times. Its cognate antigen is unknown. V was clipped by 5 bases and J by 0 bases, with 14 bases between them. CDR3 size: 16 residues. The germline V gene encodes CDR1 LNHNV and CDR2 YYDKDF (reference sequence). The sample is drawn from a study of cytomegalovirus exposure and HLA in healthy donors. Whole-study results and caveats: According to the study, 160 or so TCR beta chains were cytomegalovirus-associated.

Amplification used 60 Vbeta primers and 13 Jbeta primers. The protocol was immunoSEQ multiplex PCR, while the TCRdb copy is restricted to in-frame clones and leaves out a portion. The sample contains roughly 150,000 clones, roughly 76% of which appear only once. Sequencing input: PBMCs. The chain links TRBV15 to TRBJ2-1; D is possibly TRBD2 (5 bases). This TCR derives from a female donor in good health and CMV-seronegative. The CDR3 loop is CATSPRGLASYNEQFF. The CDR3 bases are TGTGCCACCAGCCCCCGCGGGCTGGCCTCCTACAATGAGCAGTTCTTC. Full variable domain (outside the CDR3, taken from reference TRBV15 and TRBJ2-1): DAMVIQNPRYQVTQFGKPVTLSCSQTLNHNVMYWYQQKSSQAPKLLFHYYDKDFNNEADTPDNFQSRRPNTSFCFLDIRSPGLGDTAMYLCATSPRGLASYNEQFFGPGTRLTVL.